The clone carrying this T cell receptor beta chain was seen repeatedly, ten times or more. Its antigen is currently unknown. The V gene's germline CDR1 is MNHNY and CDR2 SVGAGI (reference sequence). V lost 8 bases to trimming and J lost 7 bases, with 9 bases between them. CDR3 length: 11 residues. This sample was included in a study of T cells after yellow fever vaccination. Study as a whole: Any fraction with a low cell number was prepared using SMART-Seq v4 Ultra Low Input. Points from the study as a whole: Some clonotypes were seen in both the CD4 and the CD8 compartments. These made up a small share and likely arose from convergent recombination.

One entry per CDR3 protein results from TCRdb running MiXCR on the 5' RACE reads. The repertoire holds over 110,000 distinct CDR3 sequences, 7.7% seen once, with approximately 0.78% in the top ten. Sequencing used CD4+ T cells sorted from PBMCs, obtained 5 days after the yellow fever booster vaccination. This receptor was obtained from a man aged 25 to 40 who received the YFV17D yellow fever vaccine. J is TRBJ2-1 and V is TRBV6-6; D tentatively fits TRBD1 or TRBD2 (6 bases each). In DNA form, the CDR3 reads TGTGCCAGCTGCGGGACAAATGAGCAGTTCTTC. It yields the protein CASCGTNEQFF.